This passage covers 28 T cell receptor beta chains from one sample sequenced in a study of cytomegalovirus exposure and HLA in healthy donors. The study ran its PCR with 60 Vbeta and 13 Jbeta primers. Produced via immunoSEQ multiplex PCR; TCRdb's table is partial and in-frame only. The data contain 95,000 to 100,000 clones, around 76% of them singletons. What was sequenced was PBMCs. These receptor sequences come from a woman in her sixties in good health and CMV-seropositive.

There are a few counts of this clone. CDR3 amino acids: CASSYTRQVNYGYTF. The CDR3 nucleotides are TGTGCCAGCAGTTACACACGACAGGTGAACTATGGCTACACCTTC. The V call is TRBV6-5, the J call TRBJ1-2; D is possibly TRBD1 (6 bases). Germline V lookup: CDR1 MNHEY, CDR2 SVGAGI. CDR3 length equals 15 residues. Trimming took off 2 bases at V and 2 bases at J, with 12 bases between the two ends.

The rearrangement links TRBV7-9 to TRBJ2-5; 9 bases align to TRBD2. Germline lookup yields CDR1 SEHNR and CDR2 FQNEAQ (reference sequence). The CDR3 runs 16 residues. V lost 1 base and J lost 5; bases outside the gene matches: 8. CDR3 region: CASSLGAGGPYETQYF. CDR3 bases: TGTGCCAGCAGCTTAGGGGCGGGAGGGCCTTATGAGACCCAGTACTTC.

The chain links TRBV7-3 to TRBJ2-3; 12 bases are shared with TRBD2. Germline CDR1 reads SGHTA; CDR2 reads FQGTGA. This CDR3 has 17 residues. V dropped 4 bases and J dropped 2; count of bases not matched to a gene: 7. The CDR3: CASSSVWTSGNTDTQYF. The CDR3 nucleotides are TGTGCCAGCAGCTCCGTCTGGACTAGCGGGAACACAGATACGCAGTATTTT. Complete variable domain (other parts from reference TRBV7-3 and TRBJ2-3): GAGVSQTPSNKVTEKGKYVELRCDPISGHTALYWYRQSLGQGPEFLIYFQGTGAADDSGLPNDRFFAVRPEGSVSTLKIQRTERGDSAVYLCASSSVWTSGNTDTQYFGPGTRLTVL.

The chain employs TRBV30 and TRBJ1-1; D is unresolved. The V end lost 4 bases, the J end lost 1 base, and 13 bases lay between the germline ends. The CDR3 contains 14 residues. Per germline, CDR1 GTSNPN and CDR2 SVGIG (reference sequence). The CDR3 nucleotides are TGTGCCTGGAACCGGCTAGGAGGGAACACTGAAGCTTTCTTT. It is translated as CAWNRLGGNTEAFF.

This clone has just a few counts. This rearrangement joins TRBV4-1 to TRBJ2-7; a possible D gene is TRBD1 (6 bases). V dropped 3 bases and J dropped 2 bases, with 11 bases sitting between them. Germline V lookup: CDR1 MGHRA, CDR2 YSYEKL. This CDR3 region has 14 residues. The CDR3 bases are TGCGCCAGCAGCCAGAGGACAGCGGCCTACGAGCAGTACTTC. Translated, it gives CASSQRTAAYEQYF.

This clone came up once. The chain couples TRBV27 to TRBJ1-1, with 7 nucleotides matching TRBD1. The CDR3 sequence is 15 residues long. The V gene end was trimmed by 4 bases and the J gene end by 0 bases; junction bases not matched to a gene: 5. The germline CDR1 and CDR2 sequences are MNHEY and SMNVEV (reference sequence). The CDR3 protein is CASSSVRGMNTEAFF. The CDR3 DNA reads TGTGCCAGCAGTTCCGTCAGGGGGATGAACACTGAAGCTTTCTTT.

The chain links TRBV5-1 to TRBJ1-2; 8 nucleotides align to TRBD1. The CDR3 runs to 15 residues. The V and J ends lost 1 base and 4 bases, in that order; junction bases with no gene match: 6. Germline CDR1 is SGHRS and CDR2 is YFSETQ. The CDR3 DNA reads as TGCGCCAGCAGCTTGACGGCAGGGGGCCCCTATGGCTACACCTTC. Protein sequence: CASSLTAGGPYGYTF.

The chain is built from TRBV9 and TRBJ2-6, with D unresolved. The CDR3 consists of 15 residues. Trimming took off 1 base at V and 2 bases at J, with 7 bases between the two ends. Looked up from germline, CDR1 is SGDLS and CDR2 is YYNGEE. As DNA, the CDR3 is TGTGCCAGCAGCGTACCCGTAACTGGGGCCAACGTCCTGACTTTC. The encoded protein is CASSVPVTGANVLTF.

This clone was seen a single time. The chain carries TRBV19 and TRBJ2-2, with 8 bases identical to TRBD2. Germline-derived CDR1 and CDR2 are LNHDA and SQIVND (reference sequence). V dropped 7 bases and J dropped 7; count of bases not matched to a gene: 8. The CDR3 has 14 residues. For the CDR3, the DNA is TGTGCCAGTAAGGTAGCGGGACATGGCGGGGAGCTGTTTTTT. This sequence encodes CASKVAGHGGELFF.

The chain employs TRBV5-1 and TRBJ2-5; 9 positions agree with TRBD2. Germline V gene sequence: CDR1 SGHRS, CDR2 YFSETQ. Losses at the gene ends were 0 bases for V and 1 base for J; bases not matched to a gene: 1. The CDR3 spans 15 residues. CDR3 loop: CASSLGSGGQETQYF. CDR3 DNA sequence: TGCGCCAGCAGCTTGGGTAGCGGGGGCCAAGAGACCCAGTACTTC.

The gene calls are TRBV28 and TRBJ2-1; possibly TRBD2 for D (6 bases). The CDR3 extends over 14 amino acids. V lost 7 bases, J lost 6 bases, and 16 bases lay in between. Germline values: CDR1 MDHEN, CDR2 SYDVKM. Here the CDR3 reads CASKHRERSNEQFF. For the CDR3, the DNA is TGTGCCAGCAAGCATCGGGAGCGGAGCAATGAGCAGTTCTTC. Together with reference TRBV28 and TRBJ2-1, the CDR3 gives the full variable domain: DVKVTQSSRYLVKRTGEKVFLECVQDMDHENMFWYRQDPGLGLRLIYFSYDVKMKEKGDIPEGYSVSREKKERFSLILESASTNQTSMYLCASKHRERSNEQFFGPGTRLTVL.

The chain joins TRBV5-1 to TRBJ2-5, with D maybe TRBD2 (6 bases). The CDR3 consists of 16 residues. Trimming shortened V by 0 bases and J by 4 bases, and 16 bases separated the two germline ends. CDR1 and CDR2 (germline): SGHRS, YFSETQ. The DNA of the CDR3 is TGCGCCAGCAGCTTGGTCCCAACGGGAGCTTCAGAGACCCAGTACTTC. Protein sequence: CASSLVPTGASETQYF.

The chain uses TRBV27 and TRBJ2-7; possibly TRBD2 for D (6 bases). CDR3 length equals 14 residues. The V gene lost 3 bases and the J gene lost 0 bases, with 9 bases spanning the gap. Germline V gene sequence: CDR1 MNHEY, CDR2 SMNVEV (reference sequence). The CDR3 sequence is CASSFNGGSYEQYF. CDR3 nucleotide sequence: TGTGCCAGCAGTTTCAACGGGGGCTCCTACGAGCAGTACTTC.

CDR3 residues: CASSPDRAGNTIYF. The CDR3 nucleotides are TGTGCCAGTAGTCCGGACAGGGCTGGAAACACCATATATTTT. The chain employs TRBV19 and TRBJ1-3; TRBD1 agrees at 8 bases. There are 14 residues in the CDR3. With V trimmed by 5 bases and J by 2 bases, 2 bases remained unmatched. Germline V CDR1 and CDR2: LNHDA, SQIVND (reference sequence).

A few counts support this clone. CDR3 sequence reads: CAWSTTGSSGAFF. CDR3 DNA sequence: TGTGCCTGGAGTACGACAGGGTCGAGTGGAGCTTTCTTT. The chain joins TRBV30 to TRBJ1-1, with 7 bases lining up with TRBD1. Germline V gives CDR1 GTSNPN, CDR2 SVGIG (reference sequence). The CDR3 length is 13 residues. The junction had 10 bases not matched to a gene; V was cut back by 2 bases and J by 10 bases.

The sample holds a few counts of this clone. The chain couples TRBV10-3 to TRBJ1-1; D is unresolved. Germline V gene data show CDR1 as ENHRY and CDR2 as SYGVKD. This CDR3 has 13 amino acids. V was pared by 3 bases and J by 1 base, with 6 bases between. The CDR3 is CAISEGGNTEAFF. The DNA of the CDR3 is TGTGCCATCAGTGAAGGAGGGAACACTGAAGCTTTCTTT.

The chain combines TRBV10-3 with TRBJ1-1; D ambiguous. Germline-derived CDR1 and CDR2 are ENHRY and SYGVKD. There are 17 residues in the CDR3. Trimming shortened V by 7 bases and J by 1 base, and 22 bases separated the two germline ends. Here the CDR3 DNA reads TGTGCCATCACCGGGGAGGCGTTACGAAGCGCGAACACTGAAGCTTTCTTT. This encodes CAITGEALRSANTEAFF.

The V call is TRBV19, the J call TRBJ1-2; TRBD1 agrees at 8 bases. This CDR3 spans 17 amino acids. Germline assignment: CDR1 LNHDA and CDR2 SQIVND (reference sequence). Unmatched junction bases numbered 12, after V lost 6 bases and J lost 0 bases. The CDR3 nucleotides are TGTGCCAGTAGAAGTACCACAGGGGGATTAGCTAACTATGGCTACACCTTC. Its translation: CASRSTTGGLANYGYTF.

The rearrangement uses TRBV25-1 and TRBJ2-1; 12 bases map to TRBD2. V was pared by 3 bases and J by 3 bases, with 6 bases of the junction left unmatched. Germline assignment: CDR1 MGHDK and CDR2 SYGVNS. This CDR3 contains 17 residues. CDR3 in DNA: TGTGCCAGCAGTGATAAGACTAGCGGGAGCTTCTACAATGAGCAGTTCTTC. This sequence encodes CASSDKTSGSFYNEQFF.

The chain has TRBV10-3 and TRBJ1-6; D is ambiguous. Germline V gene sequence: CDR1 ENHRY, CDR2 SYGVKD. The CDR3 has 15 amino acids. The V gene lost 8 bases and the J gene lost 4 bases, with 15 bases spanning the gap. DNA for the CDR3: TGTGCCATCTTGAAGGTACGAGGTTATAATTCACCCCTCCACTTT. The encoded protein is CAILKVRGYNSPLHF.

This chain connects TRBV7-8 to TRBJ1-6; 9 bases line up with TRBD1. Unmatched junction bases numbered 11, after V lost 1 base and J lost 10 bases. The CDR3 spans 17 residues. The germline gives CDR1 SGHVS, CDR2 FQNEAQ. The CDR3 reads CASSLVGGTGIGSPLHF. The CDR3 DNA sequence: TGTGCCAGCAGCTTAGTGGGCGGGACAGGGATTGGCTCACCCCTCCACTTT.

There are many counts of this clone. The rearrangement links TRBV6-5 to TRBJ2-6; D gene ambiguous. V lost 6 bases to trimming and J lost 0 bases, with 3 bases between them. The germline CDR1 and CDR2 sequences are MNHEY and SVGAGI. This CDR3 comprises 13 residues. In DNA form, the CDR3 reads TGTGCCAGCAGCAGCTCTGGGGCCAACGTCCTGACTTTC. Its translation: CASSSSGANVLTF.

The chain uses TRBV29-1 and TRBJ2-3, with 7 bases identical to TRBD1. With 7 bases clipped from V and 1 base from J, the junction kept 8 bases outside the gene matches. The CDR3 totals 14 residues. Germline lookup yields CDR1 SQVTM and CDR2 ANQGSEA. CDR3 bases: TGCAGCGCCGACAGGGAAGGGGGCACAGATACGCAGTATTTT. Protein sequence: CSADREGGTDTQYF.

J is TRBJ1-1 and V is TRBV30; TRBD1 aligns across 10 bases. Germline V gene sequence: CDR1 GTSNPN, CDR2 SVGIG (reference sequence). The CDR3 is 16 amino acids. J gave up 4 bases and V 2 bases, and 10 bases lay outside the gene matches. The CDR3 coding sequence is TGTGCCTGGAGTAACAAAATGGGACAGGGGACCACTGAAGCTTTCTTT. This sequence encodes CAWSNKMGQGTTEAFF.

This chain links TRBV10-3 with TRBJ2-1, with D unclear. V lost 4 bases and J 5 bases, leaving 6 bases between the germline ends. The length of the CDR3 is 12 residues. Per the germline V gene, CDR1 is ENHRY and CDR2 is SYGVKD. The CDR3: CAISGYDNEQFF. The CDR3 nucleotides read TGTGCCATCAGTGGCTACGACAATGAGCAGTTCTTC.

The V and J genes are TRBV18 and TRBJ2-7, with TRBD2 matching 10 bases. The CDR3 length is 14 residues. V shed 3 bases, J shed 6 bases, and the junction held 5 bases outside the gene matches. CDR1 and CDR2 (germline): KGHSH, LQKENI. CDR3 region: CASSPGAGGAEQYF. The CDR3 coding sequence is TGTGCCAGCTCACCGGGAGCGGGAGGGGCCGAGCAGTACTTC.

This rearrangement joins TRBV5-6 to TRBJ1-2; 9 nucleotides match TRBD1. CDR1 SGHDT and CDR2 YYEEEE come from the germline V gene. The CDR3 runs 15 residues. Losses at the gene ends were 0 bases for V and 6 bases for J; bases not matched to a gene: 6. The CDR3 DNA reads as TGTGCCAGCAGCTTGGCTCAAGGGACAGGGCATGGCTACACCTTC. It translates to CASSLAQGTGHGYTF.

V usage is TRBV10-3 and J usage is TRBJ2-1; tentatively, D is TRBD1 (6 bases). V lost 6 bases and J 4 bases, leaving 16 bases between the germline ends. This CDR3 is 15 amino acids long. CDR1 ENHRY and CDR2 SYGVKD come from the germline V gene. The CDR3 spells CAISQTGTLYNEQFF. CDR3 nucleotides: TGTGCCATCAGCCAAACCGGGACACTATACAATGAGCAGTTCTTC.